The rows below give T cell receptor beta chains drawn from one sample of a study of cytomegalovirus exposure and HLA in healthy donors. Generated by immunoSEQ multiplex PCR, the TCRdb table keeps only in-frame clones and is missing some. The table shows 150,000 or so clones, with approximately 81% occurring only once. The sequencing sample was made of PBMCs. The receptors stem from a man aged 30 to 39 in good health and CMV-seronegative. Both conserved end residues are part of each CDR3. The D gene is left open where the match is weak. The size field is filled for only some rows; it gives once, few, many or a size class.

CASSGTGNSGRNNEQFF	TGCGCCAGCAGCGGAACGGGAAATAGCGGGAGGAACAATGAGCAGTTCTTC	TRBV5-1	TRBJ2-1	-	TRBD2	17
CASSFFTRWQGNTGELFF	TGTGCCAGCAGCTTTTTTACCCGGTGGCAGGGGAACACCGGGGAGCTGTTTTTT	TRBV12-1	TRBJ2-2	-	-	18
CASSLLAFGITYEQYF	TGTGCCAGCAGTCTCCTAGCTTTCGGGATCACCTACGAGCAGTACTTC	TRBV28	TRBJ2-7	-	-	16
CASSYFPRGQETQYF	TGTGCCAGCAGTTACTTTCCCAGGGGCCAAGAGACCCAGTACTTC	TRBV6-5	TRBJ2-5	-	-	15
CASSVGGGEETQYF	TGTGCCAGCAGCGTAGGGGGGGGAGAGGAGACCCAGTACTTC	TRBV9	TRBJ2-5	once	TRBD2	14
CASSGTVGGAIAKNIQYF	TGTGCCAGCAGCGGGACAGTAGGAGGGGCTATAGCCAAAAACATTCAGTACTTC	TRBV7-9	TRBJ2-4	few	-	18
CASSPGTSGYNEQFF	TGTGCCAGCAGCCCCGGGACTAGCGGCTACAATGAGCAGTTCTTC	TRBV9	TRBJ2-1	-	TRBD2	15
CAYGTLGYTF	TGTGCCTACGGGACACTTGGCTACACCTTC	TRBV30	TRBJ1-2	once	-	10
CASSFTVELSEAFF	TGCGCCAGCAGCTTTACGGTTGAATTATCTGAAGCTTTCTTT	TRBV5-1	TRBJ1-1	-	-	14
CASSTGDYQETQYF	TGCGCCAGCAGCACAGGGGATTACCAAGAGACCCAGTACTTC	TRBV5-1	TRBJ2-5	-	TRBD1	14
CASTDRANYGYTF	TGTGCCAGCACGGACAGAGCTAACTATGGCTACACCTTC	TRBV18	TRBJ1-2	once	-	13
CASSTSGTILKETQYF	TGTGCCAGTAGTACATCCGGGACAATCCTTAAAGAGACCCAGTACTTC	TRBV19	TRBJ2-5	once	-	16
CASSSPGQYPYEQYF	TGTGCCAGCAGCTCCCCGGGACAGTACCCTTACGAGCAGTACTTC	TRBV11-3	TRBJ2-7	-	TRBD1	15
CASSLSVGTAVTYEQYF	TGTGCCAGCAGCTTATCGGTAGGGACAGCTGTTACCTACGAGCAGTACTTC	TRBV7-9	TRBJ2-7	-	TRBD1	17
CASSLERGPDTQYF	TGCGCCAGCAGCTTGGAGCGGGGGCCAGATACGCAGTATTTT	TRBV5-1	TRBJ2-3	few	TRBD2	14
CASSIGYGGSYEQYF	TGTGCCAGTAGTATAGGGTATGGGGGCTCCTACGAGCAGTACTTC	TRBV19	TRBJ2-7	-	-	15
CASTSGGSDNEQFF	TGCGCCAGCACCAGCGGGGGCTCGGACAATGAGCAGTTCTTC	TRBV5-1	TRBJ2-1	-	TRBD2	14
CAWSVVAGGGEQFF	TGTGCCTGGAGTGTTGTAGCGGGGGGGGGTGAGCAGTTCTTC	TRBV30	TRBJ2-1	-	TRBD2	14
CASRGLAGFNEQFF	TGTGCCAGCAGAGGACTAGCGGGATTCAATGAGCAGTTCTTC	TRBV27	TRBJ2-1	-	TRBD2	14
CAIGRDSLNEQFF	TGTGCCATCGGCCGGGACAGCCTCAATGAGCAGTTCTTC	TRBV10-3	TRBJ2-1	-	TRBD1	13
CASSRLSTDTQYF	TGTGCCAGCAGTAGACTAAGCACAGATACGCAGTATTTT	TRBV2	TRBJ2-3	-	-	13
CASSSPGASGDTGELFF	TGTGCCAGCAGCTCCCCCGGTGCAAGCGGGGACACCGGGGAGCTGTTTTTT	TRBV7-6	TRBJ2-2	-	TRBD2	17
CASSLRHDGYTF	TGTGCCAGCAGCTTACGACACGATGGCTACACCTTC	TRBV7-9	TRBJ1-2	-	-	12
CASSDRGLNQPQHF	TGTGCCAGCAGCGACAGGGGACTCAATCAGCCCCAGCATTTT	TRBV5-6	TRBJ1-5	-	TRBD1	14
CSSSLAKYEQYF	TGTTCCAGCAGCTTAGCCAAATACGAGCAGTACTTC	TRBV7-9	TRBJ2-7	-	-	12
CASRAGGRAEAFF	TGTGCCAGCAGGGCGGGGGGTCGGGCTGAAGCTTTCTTT	TRBV27	TRBJ1-1	few	-	13
CASSQRTGAAYEQYF	TGCGCCAGCAGCCAGAGGACAGGGGCCGCCTACGAGCAGTACTTC	TRBV4-3	TRBJ2-7	-	TRBD1	15
CASSLGALAGVGTDTQYF	TGTGCCAGCAGCCTTGGGGCACTAGCGGGCGTTGGAACAGATACGCAGTATTTT	TRBV7-2	TRBJ2-3	few	TRBD2	18
CASSARRGLLYEQYF	TGCGCCAGCAGTGCGAGGAGGGGCCTCCTTTACGAGCAGTACTTC	TRBV10-1	TRBJ2-7	-	-	15
CASRPGTSGNTGELFF	TGTGCCAGCAGACCCGGGACTAGCGGGAACACCGGGGAGCTGTTTTTT	TRBV5-4	TRBJ2-2	-	TRBD2	16
CASSHHLLAGGPETQYF	TGTGCCAGCAGCCACCACCTACTAGCGGGGGGGCCTGAGACCCAGTACTTC	TRBV14	TRBJ2-5	-	TRBD2	17
CASSILGQETGELFF	TGTGCCAGTAGTATCCTGGGACAGGAAACCGGGGAGCTGTTTTTT	TRBV19	TRBJ2-2	-	TRBD1	15
CASGGEQWGNQPQHF	TGTGCCAGCGGCGGGGAGCAATGGGGCAATCAGCCCCAGCATTTT	TRBV5-8	TRBJ1-5	-	-	15